This TCR beta chain was recovered during a study of neurological immune-mediated disorders. The time point: longitudinal time-point 1 (baseline). This CDR3 is built from 14 residues. Germline V lookup: CDR1 SGHRS, CDR2 YFSETQ. V shed 0 bases and J shed 5 bases, with 12 bases lying between them. General study findings and limits: No expanded-clone CDR3 amino acid sequence recurred across subjects, suggesting private TCR-beta repertoires.

This clonotype was picked up many times. Its target is not known. As for the cDNA, it was generated by 5'RACE with 10-nucleotide random UMIs. In TCRdb, the 5' RACE reads were re-called with MiXCR into one record per CDR3 protein. The sample carries under 90,000 distinct CDR3 sequences, 10% recorded once. The clonotype was recovered from a young man in good health. V is TRBV5-1 and J is TRBJ2-7, with D possibly matching TRBD1 (6 bases). The sequenced sample was PBMCs. The DNA of the CDR3 is TGCGCCAGCAGCTTGGGTACAGGGTCGGACGAGCAGTACTTC. Translation gives CASSLGTGSDEQYF.